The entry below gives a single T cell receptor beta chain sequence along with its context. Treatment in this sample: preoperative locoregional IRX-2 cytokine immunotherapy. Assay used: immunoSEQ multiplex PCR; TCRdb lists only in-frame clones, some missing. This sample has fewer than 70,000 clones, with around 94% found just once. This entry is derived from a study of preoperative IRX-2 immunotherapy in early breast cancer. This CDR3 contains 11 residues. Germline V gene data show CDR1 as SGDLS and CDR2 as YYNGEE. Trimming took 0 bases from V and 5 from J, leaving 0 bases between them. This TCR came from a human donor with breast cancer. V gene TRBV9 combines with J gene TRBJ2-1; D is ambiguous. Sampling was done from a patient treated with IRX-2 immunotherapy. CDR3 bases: TGTGCCAGCAGCGTAGACAATGAGCAGTTCTTC. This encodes CASSVDNEQFF. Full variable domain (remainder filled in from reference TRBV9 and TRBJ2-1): DSGVTQTPKHLITATGQRVTLRCSPRSGDLSVYWYQQSLDQGLQFLIQYYNGEERAKGNILERFSAQQFPDLHSELNLSSLELGDSALYFCASSVDNEQFFGPGTRLTVL.